This T cell receptor (beta chain) was sequenced during a study of T cell repertoires in cytomegalovirus infection. Study background: Indicated by public TCR beta signatures were CMV infection and matching HLA type. Study-wide points: It was HLA-C-restricted CMV-specific TCR beta clonotypes that dominated the response ex vivo. Summed frequency of public TCR beta families distinguished CMV carriers with the relevant HLA.

TCRdb reprocessed the reads via MiXCR and lists one record per CDR3 protein. There are fewer than 200,000 distinct CDR3 sequences in the sample; roughly 14% occur only once, and 20% to 30% lies in the top ten. Germline-derived CDR1 and CDR2 are SGHTA and FQGNSA. The CDR3 has 14 amino acids. The junction had 6 bases not matched to a gene; V was cut back by 1 base and J by 9 bases. This clonotype was observed many times. What it recognizes is unknown. This chain joins TRBV7-2 and TRBJ2-5; 9 nucleotides agree with TRBD1. The receptor was derived from a human donor in good health (CMV status not recorded). Some clones in this sample may be carry-over from other donors' samples. The sample was PBMCs. The CDR3 DNA reads TGTGCCAGCAGCTTAGGCGGGACAGGGAACGCCCAGTACTTC. Its translation: CASSLGGTGNAQYF. The full variable domain, with the rest looked up from reference TRBV7-2 and TRBJ2-5, is GAGVSQSPSNKVTEKGKDVELRCDPISGHTALYWYRQSLGQGLEFLIYFQGNSAPDKSGLPSDRFSAERTGGSVSTLTIQRTQQEDSAVYLCASSLGGTGNAQYFGPGTRLLVL.